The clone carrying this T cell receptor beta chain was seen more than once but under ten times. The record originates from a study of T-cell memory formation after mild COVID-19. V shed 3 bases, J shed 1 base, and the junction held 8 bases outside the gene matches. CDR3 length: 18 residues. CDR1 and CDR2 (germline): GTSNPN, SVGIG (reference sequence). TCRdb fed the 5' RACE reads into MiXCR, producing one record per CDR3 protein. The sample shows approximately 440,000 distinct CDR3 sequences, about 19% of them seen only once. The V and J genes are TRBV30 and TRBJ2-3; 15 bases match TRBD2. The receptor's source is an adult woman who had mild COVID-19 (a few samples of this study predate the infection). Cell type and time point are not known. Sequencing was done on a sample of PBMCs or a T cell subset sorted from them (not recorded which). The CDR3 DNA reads TGTGCCTGGAGGGTCGGACTAGCGGGAGGGCCGCGCACAGATACGCAGTATTTT. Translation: CAWRVGLAGGPRTDTQYF.